Listed below are T cell receptor beta chains from one sample, sequenced in a study of blood T cell repertoires in COVID-19. Clones were sequenced by immunoSEQ multiplex PCR, and TCRdb holds only the in-frame ones, with some missing. This table has around 140,000 clones, roughly 88% appearing once. The specimen sequenced was peripheral blood. These receptors were obtained from a man aged 70-80 years with acute or convalescent COVID-19. CDR3s include the opening cysteine and the closing phenylalanine or tryptophan. Each record gives: clone size, V gene, J gene, CDR3 length, D gene, CDR3 protein, CDR3 DNA. A D gene is named only where the DNA matches it firmly. The size of a clone is reported for some rows only, either as once, few or many, or as a class for expanded clones.

few	TRBV7-9	TRBJ1-1	13	TRBD1	CASRPTGDTEAFF	TGTGCCAGCAGACCAACAGGGGATACTGAAGCTTTCTTT
.	TRBV24-1	TRBJ2-5	15	.	CATSDAARTGETQYF	TGTGCCACCAGTGATGCAGCTAGGACTGGCGAGACCCAGTACTTC
.	TRBV6-5	TRBJ1-5	14	.	CASRGEWGNQPQHF	TGTGCCAGCCGGGGGGAATGGGGCAATCAGCCCCAGCATTTT
.	TRBV7-9	TRBJ1-6	13	.	CASSPQGNSPLHF	TGTGCCAGCAGCCCTCAGGGGAATTCACCCCTCCACTTT
.	TRBV6-5	TRBJ1-2	13	TRBD1	CASRTGESYGYTF	TGTGCCAGCAGGACAGGGGAAAGCTATGGCTACACCTTC
.	TRBV12-3/TRBV12-4	TRBJ1-3	13	.	CASSFSSGNTIYF	TGTGCCAGCAGTTTCAGCTCTGGAAACACCATATATTTT
.	TRBV3-1/TRBV3-2	TRBJ1-2	15	TRBD1	CASSRQGAKNYGYTF	TGTGCCAGCAGCCGACAGGGGGCGAAAAACTATGGCTACACCTTC
.	TRBV9	TRBJ2-2	15	.	CASSVTGSSTGELFF	TGTGCCAGCAGCGTGACAGGTTCGAGCACCGGGGAGCTGTTTTTT
once	TRBV19	TRBJ1-1	13	.	CASKDEENTEAFF	TGTGCCAGTAAGGATGAGGAGAACACTGAAGCTTTCTTT
.	TRBV13	TRBJ2-2	17	.	CASSSRRLAGNTGELFF	TGTGCCAGCAGCTCCCGCCGGCTAGCAGGGAACACCGGGGAGCTGTTTTTT
.	TRBV6-5	TRBJ1-5	13	.	CASSSTGIQPQHF	TGTGCCAGCAGTTCAACAGGTATTCAGCCCCAGCATTTT
.	TRBV6-4	TRBJ2-3	14	TRBD1	CASSEDRGTDTQYF	TGTGCCAGCAGCGAGGACAGGGGAACAGATACGCAGTATTTT
.	TRBV10-3	TRBJ2-3	17	TRBD1	CAISGTRGTDGTDTQYF	TGTGCCATCAGTGGTACCAGAGGGACAGACGGCACAGATACGCAGTATTTT
.	TRBV29-1	TRBJ1-2	13	TRBD1	CSVGTGANYGYTF	TGCAGCGTTGGGACAGGTGCTAACTATGGCTACACCTTC
.	TRBV6-4	TRBJ2-5	13	TRBD1	CASSSDRGETQYF	TGTGCCAGCAGTTCGGACAGGGGCGAGACCCAGTACTTC
.	TRBV3-1/TRBV3-2	TRBJ2-7	16	TRBD2	CASSQGTSGRIGEQYF	TGTGCCAGCAGCCAAGGTACTAGCGGGAGGATAGGAGAGCAGTACTTC
.	TRBV25-1	TRBJ2-2	16	TRBD2	CASSGRGGHNTGELFF	TGTGCCAGCAGCGGTCGGGGGGGACATAACACCGGGGAGCTGTTTTTT
.	TRBV14	TRBJ1-3	15	.	CASSQDLLSGNTIYF	TGTGCCAGCAGCCAAGATCTCCTCTCTGGAAACACCATATATTTT
.	TRBV12-3/TRBV12-4	TRBJ2-1	12	.	CASSFLSNEQFF	TGTGCCAGCTCCTTTTTGAGCAATGAGCAGTTCTTC
.	TRBV7-8	TRBJ1-5	14	.	CASSYSPSDQPQHF	TGTGCCAGCAGCTATTCCCCCTCGGATCAGCCCCAGCATTTT
.	TRBV28	TRBJ1-2	15	TRBD1	CASSLYRTGNYGYTF	TGTGCCAGCAGTCTGTATAGGACAGGGAATTATGGCTACACCTTC
.	TRBV3-1/TRBV3-2	TRBJ2-3	14	.	CASSPRGATDTQYF	TGTGCCAGCAGCCCCCGGGGGGCCACAGATACGCAGTATTTT
.	TRBV2	TRBJ2-3	13	TRBD2	CASERESTDTQYF	TGTGCCAGCGAGCGGGAGAGCACAGATACGCAGTATTTT
.	TRBV10-3	TRBJ1-5	15	.	CAISDMGGSDQPQHF	TGTGCCATCAGCGATATGGGGGGTTCCGATCAGCCCCAGCATTTT
once	TRBV5-5	TRBJ1-1	14	TRBD1	CASSSKTGITEAFF	TGTGCCAGCAGCTCCAAGACAGGGATCACTGAAGCTTTCTTT
.	TRBV4-2	TRBJ2-2	15	TRBD1	CASSPTRDSSGELFF	TGTGCCAGCAGCCCCACCCGGGACAGCTCCGGGGAGCTGTTTTTT
.	TRBV10-1	TRBJ2-5	14	TRBD1	CASSEGTGTQTQYF	TGCGCCAGCAGTGAGGGGACAGGGACGCAGACCCAGTACTTC
.	TRBV5-1	TRBJ2-5	15	.	CASTRSSGHSETQYF	TGCGCCAGCACTCGAAGTTCGGGTCATTCGGAGACCCAGTACTTC
.	TRBV7-2	TRBJ2-1	15	.	CASSLGQGAYNEQFF	TGTGCCAGCAGCTTAGGGCAGGGTGCCTACAATGAGCAGTTCTTC
few	TRBV19	TRBJ2-1	13	.	CASSTQSSAEQFF	TGTGCCAGTAGTACCCAAAGCTCCGCTGAGCAGTTCTTC
.	TRBV5-6	TRBJ1-2	15	.	CASSLVAGAVGGYTF	TGTGCCAGCAGCTTGGTGGCGGGGGCTGTAGGGGGCTACACCTTC
.	TRBV5-6	TRBJ1-4	16	TRBD1	CASSHGQAGGYEKLFF	TGTGCCAGCAGCCACGGACAGGCCGGAGGATATGAAAAACTGTTTTTT
.	TRBV4-1	TRBJ2-7	15	.	CASSQDRVGLYEQYF	TGCGCCAGCAGCCAAGACAGGGTGGGGCTTTACGAGCAGTACTTC
few	TRBV6-5	TRBJ1-2	14	.	CASSSPDKPYGYTF	TGTGCCAGCAGCTCCCCGGACAAACCCTATGGCTACACCTTC
.	TRBV12-3/TRBV12-4	TRBJ1-5	12	.	CASSPSGQPQHF	TGTGCCAGCAGTCCATCGGGACAGCCCCAGCATTTT
.	TRBV3-1/TRBV3-2	TRBJ1-2	14	TRBD1	CASSHQGTVGGYTF	TGTGCCAGCAGCCACCAAGGGACAGTGGGAGGCTACACCTTC
.	TRBV7-9	TRBJ2-7	16	.	CASSLAGAEANYEQYF	TGTGCCAGCAGCTTAGCGGGGGCGGAGGCCAACTACGAGCAGTACTTC
.	TRBV7-2	TRBJ2-7	13	.	CASSLAQGDEQYF	TGTGCCAGCAGCTTAGCACAGGGTGACGAGCAGTACTTC